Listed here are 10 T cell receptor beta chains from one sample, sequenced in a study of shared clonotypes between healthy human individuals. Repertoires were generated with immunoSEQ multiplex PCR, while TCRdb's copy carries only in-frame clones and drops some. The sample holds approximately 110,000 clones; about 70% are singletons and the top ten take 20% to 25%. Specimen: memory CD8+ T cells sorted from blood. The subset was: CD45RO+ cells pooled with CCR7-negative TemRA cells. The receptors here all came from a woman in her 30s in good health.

The DNA for the CDR3 is TGTGCCAGCAGTTTAACTTGGCAGGCCGCAAACACCATATATTTT. Translating it yields CASSLTWQAANTIYF. The V and J genes are TRBV28 and TRBJ1-3; D unresolved. CDR1 and CDR2 from the germline V gene are MDHEN and SYDVKM. The CDR3 sequence is 15 residues long. The V and J ends lost 2 bases and 6 bases respectively, with 14 bases between them.

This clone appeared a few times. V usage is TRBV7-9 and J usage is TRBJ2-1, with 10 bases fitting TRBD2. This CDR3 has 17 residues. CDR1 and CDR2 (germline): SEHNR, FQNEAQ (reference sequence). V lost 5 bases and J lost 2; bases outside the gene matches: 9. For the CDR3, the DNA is TGTGCCAGCAGCAAACGCCGACTAGCGGGTACCTACAATGAGCAGTTCTTC. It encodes CASSKRRLAGTYNEQFF.

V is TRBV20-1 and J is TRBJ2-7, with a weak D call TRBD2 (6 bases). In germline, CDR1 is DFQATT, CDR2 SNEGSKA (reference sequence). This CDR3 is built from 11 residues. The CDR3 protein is CSALRGYEQYF. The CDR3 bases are TGCAGCGCCTTGCGGGGCTACGAGCAGTACTTC.

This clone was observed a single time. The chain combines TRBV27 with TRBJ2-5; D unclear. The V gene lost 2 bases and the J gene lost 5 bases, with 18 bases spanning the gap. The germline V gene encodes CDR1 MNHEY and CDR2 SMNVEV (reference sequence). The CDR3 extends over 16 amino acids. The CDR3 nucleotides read TGTGCCAGCAGTTTAGGCCCGGCCTCAAGCCGGGAGACCCAGTACTTC. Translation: CASSLGPASSRETQYF.

In nucleotides, the CDR3 is TGTGCCATCAGTGAGGGGACTAGCGGAGTCGACTACGAGCAGTACTTC. Its translation: CAISEGTSGVDYEQYF. The chain uses TRBV10-3 and TRBJ2-7; 11 nucleotides agree with TRBD2. CDR3 length: 16 residues. V trimming: 2 bases; J trimming: 3 bases; junction bases outside the gene matches: 6. In germline, CDR1 is ENHRY, CDR2 SYGVKD.

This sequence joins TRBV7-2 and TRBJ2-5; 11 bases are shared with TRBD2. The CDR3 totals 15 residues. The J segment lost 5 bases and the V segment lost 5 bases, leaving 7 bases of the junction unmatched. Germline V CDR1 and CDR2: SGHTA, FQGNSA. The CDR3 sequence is CASSTGTSGGETQYF. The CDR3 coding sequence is TGTGCCAGCAGCACCGGGACTAGCGGTGGGGAGACCCAGTACTTC.

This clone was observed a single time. The CDR3, as DNA: TGTGCCAGCTCCCGGGACAGCGGCTCTGGAAACACCATATATTTT. It is translated as CASSRDSGSGNTIYF. The V call is TRBV28, the J call TRBJ1-3; 7 bases agree with TRBD1. V was clipped by 8 bases and J by 0 bases; unmatched bases: 7. The CDR3 loop spans 15 amino acids. The V gene's germline CDR1 is MDHEN and CDR2 SYDVKM.

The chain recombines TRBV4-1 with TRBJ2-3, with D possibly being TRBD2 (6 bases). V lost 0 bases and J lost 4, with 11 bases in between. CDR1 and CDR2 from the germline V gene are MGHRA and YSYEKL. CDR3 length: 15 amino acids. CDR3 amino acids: CASSQEGGWSDTQYF. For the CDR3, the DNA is TGCGCCAGCAGCCAAGAGGGGGGATGGTCAGATACGCAGTATTTT.

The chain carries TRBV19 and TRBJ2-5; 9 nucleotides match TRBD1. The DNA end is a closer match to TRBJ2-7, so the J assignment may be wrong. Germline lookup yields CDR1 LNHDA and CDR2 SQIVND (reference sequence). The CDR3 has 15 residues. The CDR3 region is CASSIEGTGTYEQYF. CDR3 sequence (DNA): TGTGCCAGTAGTATAGAAGGGACAGGGACCTACGAGCAGTACTTC.

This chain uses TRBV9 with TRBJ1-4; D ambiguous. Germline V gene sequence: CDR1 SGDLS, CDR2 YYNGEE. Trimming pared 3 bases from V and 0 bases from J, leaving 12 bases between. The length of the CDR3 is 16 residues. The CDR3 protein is CASSGSGSTTNEKLFF. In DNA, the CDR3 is TGTGCCAGCAGCGGTTCGGGTTCCACAACTAATGAAAAACTGTTTTTT. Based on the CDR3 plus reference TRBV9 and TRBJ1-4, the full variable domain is DSGVTQTPKHLITATGQRVTLRCSPRSGDLSVYWYQQSLDQGLQFLIQYYNGEERAKGNILERFSAQQFPDLHSELNLSSLELGDSALYFCASSGSGSTTNEKLFFGSGTQLSVL.